These 22 T cell receptor beta chains came from one sample sequenced in a study of blood T cell repertoires in COVID-19. The data were produced by immunoSEQ multiplex PCR, yet TCRdb's version contains in-frame clones alone and is incomplete. The repertoire holds fewer than 250,000 clones, with about 83% as singletons. Input material: peripheral blood. The receptors stem from a human donor in a cohort sampled during active COVID-19.

The gene calls are TRBV27 and TRBJ2-5; D unresolved. Trimming took off 5 bases at V and 7 bases at J, with 11 bases between the two ends. The germline V gene has CDR1 MNHEY and CDR2 SMNVEV (reference sequence). This CDR3 contains 12 residues. Written as DNA, the CDR3 is TGTGCCAGCAGTGCCACCGCCGGGACCCAGTACTTC. This encodes CASSATAGTQYF.

In this sample, this clone turned up once. This chain links TRBV5-6 with TRBJ2-7, with D possibly being TRBD1 (6 bases). CDR1 is SGHDT and CDR2 is YYEEEE in the germline V gene. Trimming left V 4 bases short and J 9 bases short, with 14 bases between. The CDR3 is made up of 12 amino acids. This chain's CDR3 is CASSTKQGVQYF. The CDR3, as DNA: TGTGCCAGCAGCACAAAACAGGGAGTGCAGTACTTC. The full variable domain, its missing parts supplied by reference TRBV5-6 and TRBJ2-7, is DAGVTQSPTHLIKTRGQQVTLRCSPKSGHDTVSWYQQALGQGPQFIFQYYEEEERQRGNFPDRFSGHQFPNYSSELNVNALLLGDSALYLCASSTKQGVQYFGPGTRLTVT.

This chain joins TRBV28 and TRBJ2-1, with 12 bases aligning to TRBD1. Germline V gives CDR1 MDHEN, CDR2 SYDVKM. The CDR3 covers 15 residues. V dropped 8 bases and J dropped 9; count of bases not matched to a gene: 11. The CDR3 here is CASGSGQGALSEQFF. As DNA, the CDR3 is TGTGCCAGCGGTTCGGGACAGGGGGCTCTTAGTGAGCAGTTCTTC.

The rearrangement links TRBV10-3 to TRBJ1-4; 9 bases line up with TRBD1. The germline V gene has CDR1 ENHRY and CDR2 SYGVKD. The CDR3 totals 16 residues. V trimming: 3 bases; J trimming: 12 bases; junction bases outside the gene matches: 14. In nucleotides, the CDR3 is TGTGCCATCAGTGATTTTCGTAACAGGGGGCCTGGGGAACTGTTTTTT. Its protein is CAISDFRNRGPGELFF.

This chain uses TRBV18 with TRBJ2-5, with 7 bases identical to TRBD2. Germline V gene sequence: CDR1 KGHSH, CDR2 LQKENI. With V trimmed by 3 bases and J by 3 bases, 7 bases remained unmatched. CDR3 length: 15 amino acids. The CDR3 nucleotides are TGTGCCAGCTCACCGCCGCGCGGGGGTGAAGAGACCCAGTACTTC. Its protein product is CASSPPRGGEETQYF.

The V gene is TRBV4-1, the J gene TRBJ2-3, with 8 bases lining up with TRBD2. This CDR3 comprises 15 residues. Looked up from germline, CDR1 is MGHRA and CDR2 is YSYEKL. With 1 base clipped from V and 1 base from J, the junction kept 1 base outside the gene matches. CDR3 in amino acids: CASSQAGGGTDTQYF. In nucleotides, the CDR3 is TGCGCCAGCAGCCAAGCCGGGGGGGGCACAGATACGCAGTATTTT.

This chain connects TRBV3-1 (or the pseudogene TRBV3-2) to TRBJ2-5; tentatively, D is TRBD2 (7 bases). The CDR3 covers 14 residues. With 6 bases removed from V and 5 bases from J, the gap between germline ends came to 16 bases. Germline loops: CDR1 LGHDT, CDR2 YNNKEL (reference sequence). CDR3 loop: CASRKGGSGETQYF. CDR3 DNA: TGTGCCAGCAGAAAGGGGGGGTCTGGGGAGACCCAGTACTTC.

The chain is built from TRBV10-3 and TRBJ1-2, with TRBD1 matching 8 bases. The CDR3 length is 15 residues. The trim removed 4 bases at V and 5 bases at J, leaving 9 bases unmatched. Germline V CDR1 and CDR2: ENHRY, SYGVKD. The CDR3 protein is CAISGPGQVYYGYTF. CDR3 DNA sequence: TGTGCCATCAGTGGGCCGGGACAGGTCTATTATGGCTACACCTTC.

The chain is built from TRBV19 and TRBJ1-4, with D possibly being TRBD1 (6 bases). The V and J ends lost 10 bases and 0 bases respectively, with 15 bases between them. Per the germline V gene, CDR1 is LNHDA and CDR2 is SQIVND (reference sequence). The CDR3 is 15 residues long. The CDR3 DNA reads TGTGCCACCGCAACAGGGTTGGCAACTAATGAAAAACTGTTTTTT. Residues: CATATGLATNEKLFF.

This CDR3 is CASRRGLNTEAFF. CDR3 in DNA: TGTGCCAGCAGAAGGGGCCTGAACACTGAAGCTTTCTTT. This rearrangement joins TRBV7-6 to TRBJ1-1; D possibly corresponds to TRBD1 (5 bases). Germline V gene data show CDR1 as SGHVS and CDR2 as FNYEAQ. Trimming pared 6 bases from V and 0 bases from J, leaving 8 bases between. The CDR3 runs to 13 residues.

V gene TRBV5-4 combines with J gene TRBJ1-1; D call uncertain. There are 13 residues in the CDR3. V was clipped by 1 base and J by 4 bases, with 8 bases between them. Germline V gene data show CDR1 as SGHNT and CDR2 as YYREEE (reference sequence). The CDR3 coding sequence is TGTGCCAGCAGCTTGCTGCGTTCCACTGAAGCTTTCTTT. Protein product: CASSLLRSTEAFF.

This chain links TRBV6-5 with TRBJ2-7; D possibly corresponds to TRBD2 (5 bases). The germline V gene has CDR1 MNHEY and CDR2 SVGAGI. V lost 2 bases to trimming and J lost 3 bases, with 14 bases between them. The CDR3 sequence is 15 residues long. The CDR3 protein is CASSYHGGPNYEQYF. The CDR3, as DNA: TGTGCCAGCAGTTACCACGGCGGGCCCAACTACGAGCAGTACTTC.

The V and J genes are TRBV6-5 and TRBJ2-7, with TRBD2 as a possible D gene (6 bases). There are 13 residues in the CDR3. The V gene lost 8 bases and the J gene lost 4 bases, with 15 bases spanning the gap. The germline V gene encodes CDR1 MNHEY and CDR2 SVGAGI. The CDR3 loop reads CASGPSAIYEQYF. CDR3 bases: TGTGCCAGCGGGCCTAGCGCCATTTACGAGCAGTACTTC.

The rearrangement uses TRBV27 and TRBJ1-2; D uncertain. Trimming stripped 4 bases from V and 6 bases from J, with 9 bases between. Per the germline V gene, CDR1 is MNHEY and CDR2 is SMNVEV (reference sequence). This CDR3 spans 12 amino acids. CDR3 nucleotides: TGTGCCAGCAGTTCCCGGTCCGATGGCTACACCTTC. It encodes CASSSRSDGYTF.

This chain joins TRBV28 and TRBJ2-5; 9 nucleotides align to TRBD1. J was trimmed by 2 bases and V by 5 bases; bases with no gene match: 6. The CDR3 spans 15 residues. In germline, CDR1 is MDHEN, CDR2 SYDVKM. The CDR3 DNA follows: TGTGCCAGCAGTCGGGACAGGGCGATTCAAGAGACCCAGTACTTC. It translates to CASSRDRAIQETQYF.

V usage is TRBV27 and J usage is TRBJ1-5, with 9 bases aligning to TRBD1. The germline V gene has CDR1 MNHEY and CDR2 SMNVEV (reference sequence). The junction had 13 bases not matched to a gene; V was cut back by 6 bases and J by 4 bases. The CDR3 extends over 17 amino acids. CDR3 loop: CASSSDRGGGRNQPQHF. For the CDR3, the DNA is TGTGCCAGCAGCTCGGACAGGGGAGGGGGTAGGAATCAGCCCCAGCATTTT.

As DNA, the CDR3 is TGCGCCAGCAGCTTGCCCCAGGGGCGAGGGGGGGCTCACCTCCAAGAGACCCAGTACTTC. It yields the protein CASSLPQGRGGAHLQETQYF. The J gene is TRBJ2-5, the V gene TRBV5-1; maybe TRBD2 (7 bases). Looked up from germline, CDR1 is SGHRS and CDR2 is YFSETQ. V was cut by 1 base and J by 1 base, with 26 bases left in between. The CDR3 is 20 amino acids.

V gene TRBV28 combines with J gene TRBJ2-2, with D tentatively TRBD1 (6 bases). The V gene lost 8 bases and the J gene lost 6 bases, with 13 bases spanning the gap. CDR3 size: 13 residues. Germline V gives CDR1 MDHEN, CDR2 SYDVKM. CDR3 loop: CASLDRSSGELFF. CDR3 coding DNA: TGTGCCAGCCTAGACAGGTCTTCCGGGGAGCTGTTTTTT.

The CDR3, as DNA: TGTGCCAGCTTCCCGGGAGCGGGAGCTACAGATACGCAGTATTTT. It translates to CASFPGAGATDTQYF. V gene TRBV5-4 combines with J gene TRBJ2-3; 8 bases fit TRBD2. From germline, CDR1 is SGHNT and CDR2 YYREEE (reference sequence). V was pared by 7 bases and J by 3 bases, with 10 bases of the junction left unmatched. The CDR3 consists of 15 residues.

CDR3 sequence reads: CASSSELGEQFF. The CDR3, as DNA: TGTGCCAGCAGCTCGGAGCTAGGCGAGCAGTTCTTC. V gene TRBV5-8 combines with J gene TRBJ2-1, with no clear D. V lost 3 bases to trimming and J lost 10 bases, with 11 bases between them. The CDR3 contains 12 residues. The germline gives CDR1 SGHTS, CDR2 YDEGEE.

The chain recombines TRBV7-9 with TRBJ1-5, with D possibly being TRBD1 (5 bases). The germline gives CDR1 SEHNR, CDR2 FQNEAQ (reference sequence). There are 14 residues in the CDR3. The germline V and J ends were trimmed by 1 base and 7 bases, with 11 bases remaining between them. The CDR3: CASSLVGGVQPQHF. CDR3 coding DNA: TGTGCCAGCAGCTTAGTCGGGGGAGTACAGCCCCAGCATTTT.

This chain connects TRBV25-1 to TRBJ1-2; D remains ambiguous. CDR1 MGHDK and CDR2 SYGVNS come from the germline V gene. V lost 6 bases and J lost 6, with 14 bases in between. This CDR3 is 13 amino acids long. In DNA form, the CDR3 reads TGTGCCAGCAGCCCCCGCCCCGGGGATGGCTACACCTTC. Translating it yields CASSPRPGDGYTF.